This T cell receptor beta chain was found in a study of T cell changes during pregnancy in multiple sclerosis. This clone was picked up a small number of times. Generated by immunoSEQ multiplex PCR, the TCRdb table keeps only in-frame clones and is missing some. The repertoire includes 25,000 to 30,000 clones, around 90% of them detected once, and roughly 0.5% sits in the top ten. Sequences were derived from CD4+ T cells from peripheral blood mononuclear cells, sampled in the first trimester of pregnancy. The clonotype comes from a female donor in good health, enrolled as a control in a pregnancy study.

This CDR3 reads CASSFDSEAFF. The CDR3 DNA is TGTGCCAGCAGCTTTGACTCTGAAGCTTTCTTT. V gene TRBV7-2 combines with J gene TRBJ1-1; D gene unclear. With 3 bases removed from V and 6 bases from J, the gap between germline ends came to 5 bases. The CDR3 sequence is 11 residues long. The germline V gene encodes CDR1 SGHTA and CDR2 FQGNSA.